What follows are 6 T cell receptor beta chains derived from one specimen sequenced in a study of tumor-infiltrating lymphocytes in primary liver carcinoma. The researchers produced TCR beta cDNA from 500 to 550 ng total RNA with a constant-region primer. Amplification in three nested multiplex PCR rounds with slightly modified ARM-PCR gave rise to TCR beta libraries. Each of the first two PCR rounds ran approximately 11 cycles with TRBV1-TRBV30 forward and C-beta reverse primers. One entry per CDR3 protein results from TCRdb running MiXCR on the multiplex PCR reads. Counted here are fewer than 400,000 distinct CDR3 sequences, around three fifths occurring once; the ten biggest clones make up 15% to 20%. Blood RNA originated from unsorted whole blood, with germline DNA additionally extracted. The sample comprised peripheral blood. The receptors shown here come from a woman aged 30 to 39 with primary liver carcinoma and hepatitis B virus infection.

The chain links TRBV29-1 to TRBJ2-3; 10 bases align to TRBD2. Trimming removed 4 bases from V and 1 base from J; junction bases left unmatched: 5. CDR3 length: 15 amino acids. CDR1 is SQVTM, CDR2 ANQGSEA, per germline. The CDR3 is CSVAGLAEGTDTQYF. CDR3 DNA sequence: TGCAGCGTTGCAGGACTAGCGGAGGGCACAGATACGCAGTATTTT.

This clonotype has more than one count but fewer than ten. The genes are TRBV6-1 and TRBJ2-7; maybe TRBD1 (6 bases). The CDR3 length is 14 residues. Trimming pared 7 bases from V and 1 base from J, leaving 14 bases between. Germline lookup yields CDR1 MNHNS and CDR2 SASEGT. The DNA for the CDR3 is TGTGCCAGCACCCAGGGGTTCCTTTCCTACGAGCAGTACTTC. This encodes CASTQGFLSYEQYF.

This clonotype occurred once. Mismatch with germline at one junction end may stem from a read error. The V call is TRBV6-5, the J call TRBJ1-1, with D maybe TRBD1 (5 bases). There are 13 residues in the CDR3. Germline CDR1 and CDR2: MNHEY and SVGAGI. The CDR3 DNA reads as TGTGCCAGCAGTTCCCCCCAGGGTTCTGTAGCTCTCTTT. It yields the protein CASSSPQGSVALF.

The chain links TRBV5-5 to TRBJ2-1; D gene ambiguous. The V gene's germline CDR1 is SGHKS and CDR2 YYEKEE (reference sequence). This CDR3 is built from 14 residues. V was clipped by 4 bases and J by 3 bases, with 11 bases between them. CDR3 nucleotide sequence: TGTGCCAGCAGCCACAGTAATGGCTACAATGAGCAGTTCTTC. Translation: CASSHSNGYNEQFF.

Worth noting for this clonotype: At one boundary the junction diverges from the germline segment, which might be a read error. The chain joins TRBV11-2 to TRBJ2-2; a weak D match, TRBD2 (6 bases). The CDR3 covers 17 residues. Germline lookup yields CDR1 SGHAT and CDR2 FQNNGV. This CDR3 is CASSSGLSGTIAGGLFF. Written as DNA, the CDR3 is TGTGCCAGCAGCTCGGGACTGTCGGGAACGATCGCCGGGGGGCTGTTTTTT. Full variable domain (outside the CDR3, taken from reference TRBV11-2 and TRBJ2-2): EAGVAQSPRYKIIEKRQSVAFWCNPISGHATLYWYQQILGQGPKLLIQFQNNGVVDDSQLPKDRFSAERLKGVDSTLKIQPAKLEDSAVYLCASSSGLSGTIAGGLFFGEGSRLTVL.

The V gene is TRBV7-9, the J gene TRBJ2-1; D gene unclear. CDR3 length: 14 residues. CDR1 is SEHNR, CDR2 FQNEAQ, per germline (reference sequence). With 1 base removed from V and 6 bases from J, the gap between germline ends came to 10 bases. This chain's CDR3 is CASSLGSVPNEQFF. CDR3 nucleotide sequence: TGTGCCAGCAGCTTAGGGTCTGTTCCCAATGAGCAGTTCTTC.